The sequence of this T cell receptor (beta chain) was determined in a study of control samples from healthy donors and cancer patients. The CDR3 has 13 residues. V lost 6 bases to trimming and J lost 4 bases, with 10 bases between them. Per the germline V gene, CDR1 is LNHDA and CDR2 is SQIVND (reference sequence). The data were produced by immunoSEQ multiplex PCR, yet TCRdb's version contains in-frame clones alone and is incomplete. This table has some 13,000 clones, 75% to 85% appearing once. The sequencing input was formalin-fixed, paraffin-embedded tissue. This TCR was recovered from a male donor with melanoma. V is TRBV19 and J is TRBJ1-5, with a possible D match to TRBD1 (6 bases). DNA for the CDR3: TGTGCCAGTAGCGTCACAGGGAATCAGCCCCAGCATTTT. Protein product: CASSVTGNQPQHF.